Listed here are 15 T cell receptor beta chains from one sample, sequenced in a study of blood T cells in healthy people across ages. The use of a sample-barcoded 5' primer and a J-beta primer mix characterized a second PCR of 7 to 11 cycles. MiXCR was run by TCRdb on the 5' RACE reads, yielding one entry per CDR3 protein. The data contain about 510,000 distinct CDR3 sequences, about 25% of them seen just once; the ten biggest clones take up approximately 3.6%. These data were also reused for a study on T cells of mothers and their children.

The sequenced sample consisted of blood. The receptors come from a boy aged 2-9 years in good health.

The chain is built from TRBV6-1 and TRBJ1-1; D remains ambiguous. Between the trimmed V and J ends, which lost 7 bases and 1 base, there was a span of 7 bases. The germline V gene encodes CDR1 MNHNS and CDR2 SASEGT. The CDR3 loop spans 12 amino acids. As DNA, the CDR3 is TGTGCCAGCAATCCCACGAACACTGAAGCTTTCTTT. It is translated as CASNPTNTEAFF.

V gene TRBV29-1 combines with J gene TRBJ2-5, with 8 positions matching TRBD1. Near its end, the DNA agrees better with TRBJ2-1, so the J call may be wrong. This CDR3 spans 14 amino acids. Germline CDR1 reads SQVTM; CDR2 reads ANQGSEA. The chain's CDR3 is CSVDSWTGSDEQFF. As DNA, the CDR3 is TGCAGCGTCGATTCTTGGACAGGGTCGGATGAGCAGTTCTTC.

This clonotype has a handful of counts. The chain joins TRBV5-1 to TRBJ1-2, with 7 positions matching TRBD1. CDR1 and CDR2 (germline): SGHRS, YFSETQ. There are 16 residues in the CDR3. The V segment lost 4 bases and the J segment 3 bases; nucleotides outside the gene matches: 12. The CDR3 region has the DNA TGCGCCAGCAGCGTGACAGGGCCGGCAGGGGACTATGGCTACACCTTC. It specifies CASSVTGPAGDYGYTF. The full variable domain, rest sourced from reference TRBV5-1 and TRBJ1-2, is KAGVTQTPRYLIKTRGQQVTLSCSPISGHRSVSWYQQTPGQGLQFLFEYFSETQRNKGNFPGRFSGRQFSNSRSEMNVSTLELGDSALYLCASSVTGPAGDYGYTFGSGTRLTVV.

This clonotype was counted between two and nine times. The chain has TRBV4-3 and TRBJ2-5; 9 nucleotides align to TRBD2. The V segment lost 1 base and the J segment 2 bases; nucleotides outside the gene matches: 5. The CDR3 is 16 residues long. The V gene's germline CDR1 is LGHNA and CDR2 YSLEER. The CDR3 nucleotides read TGCGCCAGCAGCCAAGTCGGCGGGAGGGGACAAGAGACCCAGTACTTC. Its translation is CASSQVGGRGQETQYF.

The CDR3 region has the DNA TGCAGCGTTGAAGATCTAGGGTCGGGGCAGGGGGGGTTGGAAGCTTTCTTT. It translates to CSVEDLGSGQGGLEAFF. The rearrangement joins TRBV29-1 to TRBJ1-1; 7 positions match TRBD1. In germline, CDR1 is SQVTM, CDR2 ANQGSEA. V trimming: 0 bases; J trimming: 8 bases; junction bases outside the gene matches: 18. The CDR3 contains 17 residues.

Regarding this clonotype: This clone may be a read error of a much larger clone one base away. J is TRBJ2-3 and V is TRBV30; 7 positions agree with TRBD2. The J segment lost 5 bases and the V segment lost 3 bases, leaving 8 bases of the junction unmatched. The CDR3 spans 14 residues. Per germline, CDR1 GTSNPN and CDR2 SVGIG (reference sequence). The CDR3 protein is CAWRAGRGVDTQYF. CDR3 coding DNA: TGTGCCTGGAGGGCGGGGAGGGGAGTAGATACGCAGTATTTT.

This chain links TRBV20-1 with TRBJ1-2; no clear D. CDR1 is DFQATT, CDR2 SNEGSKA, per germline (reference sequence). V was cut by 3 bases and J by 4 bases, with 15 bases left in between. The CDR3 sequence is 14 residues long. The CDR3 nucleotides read TGCAGTGCTAGTGTCTGGAAGCGGACCTATGGCTACACCTTC. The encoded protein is CSASVWKRTYGYTF.

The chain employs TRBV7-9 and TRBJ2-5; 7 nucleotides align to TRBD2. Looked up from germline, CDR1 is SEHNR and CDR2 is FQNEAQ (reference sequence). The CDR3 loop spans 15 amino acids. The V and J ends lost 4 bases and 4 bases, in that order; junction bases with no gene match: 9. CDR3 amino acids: CASSSPGLRPETQYF. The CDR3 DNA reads TGTGCCAGCAGCTCACCGGGACTACGCCCAGAGACCCAGTACTTC.

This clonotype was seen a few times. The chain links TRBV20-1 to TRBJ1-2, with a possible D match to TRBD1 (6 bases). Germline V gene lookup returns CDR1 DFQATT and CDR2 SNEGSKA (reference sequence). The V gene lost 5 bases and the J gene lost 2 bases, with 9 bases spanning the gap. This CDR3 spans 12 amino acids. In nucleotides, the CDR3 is TGCAGTGCTGAAGGGGGGAACTATGGCTACACCTTC. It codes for CSAEGGNYGYTF.

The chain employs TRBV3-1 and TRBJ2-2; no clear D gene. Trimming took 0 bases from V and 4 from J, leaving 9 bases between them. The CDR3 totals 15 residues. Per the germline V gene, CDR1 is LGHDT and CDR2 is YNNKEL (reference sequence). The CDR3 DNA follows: TGTGCCAGCAGCCAAGATTGGCTACGCACCGGGGAGCTGTTTTTT. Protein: CASSQDWLRTGELFF. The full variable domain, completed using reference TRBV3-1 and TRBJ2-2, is DTAVSQTPKYLVTQMGNDKSIKCEQNLGHDTMYWYKQDSKKFLKIMFSYNNKELIINETVPNRFSPKSPDKAHLNLHINSLELGDSAVYFCASSQDWLRTGELFFGEGSRLTVL.

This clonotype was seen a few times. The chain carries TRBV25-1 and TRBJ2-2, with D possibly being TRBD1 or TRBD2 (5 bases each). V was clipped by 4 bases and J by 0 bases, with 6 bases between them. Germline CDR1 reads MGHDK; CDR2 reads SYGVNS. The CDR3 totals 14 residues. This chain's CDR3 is CASSGGSNTGELFF. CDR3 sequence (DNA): TGTGCCAGCAGTGGGGGGTCGAACACCGGGGAGCTGTTTTTT.

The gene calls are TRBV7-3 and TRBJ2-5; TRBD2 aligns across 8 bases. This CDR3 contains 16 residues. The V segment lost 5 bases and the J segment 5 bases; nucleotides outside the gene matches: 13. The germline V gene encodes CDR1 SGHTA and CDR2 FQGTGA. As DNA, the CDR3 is TGTGCCAGCAGCACTGGGAGCGGACTAGCCTCCGAGACCCAGTACTTC. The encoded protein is CASSTGSGLASETQYF.

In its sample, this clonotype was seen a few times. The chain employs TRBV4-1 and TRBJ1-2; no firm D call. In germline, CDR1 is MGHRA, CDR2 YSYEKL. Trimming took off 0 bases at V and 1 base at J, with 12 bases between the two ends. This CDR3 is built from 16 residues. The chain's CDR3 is CASSQDQRHLNYGYTF. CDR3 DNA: TGCGCCAGCAGCCAAGATCAGCGACATCTTAACTATGGCTACACCTTC.

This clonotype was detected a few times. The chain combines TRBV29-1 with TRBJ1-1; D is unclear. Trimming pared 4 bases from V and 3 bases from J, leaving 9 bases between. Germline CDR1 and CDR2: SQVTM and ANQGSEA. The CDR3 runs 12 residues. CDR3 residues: CSVAGWYTEAFF. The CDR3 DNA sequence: TGCAGCGTTGCAGGATGGTACACTGAAGCTTTCTTT. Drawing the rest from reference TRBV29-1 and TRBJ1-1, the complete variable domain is SAVISQKPSRDICQRGTSLTIQCQVDSQVTMMFWYRQQPGQSLTLIATANQGSEATYESGFVIDKFPISRPNLTFSTLTVSNMSPEDSSIYLCSVAGWYTEAFFGQGTRLTVV.

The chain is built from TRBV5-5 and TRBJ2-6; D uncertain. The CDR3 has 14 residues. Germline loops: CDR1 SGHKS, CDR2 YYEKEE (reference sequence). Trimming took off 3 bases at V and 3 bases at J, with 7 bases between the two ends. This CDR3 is CASSSDHGANVLTF. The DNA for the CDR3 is TGTGCCAGCAGCTCAGACCATGGGGCCAACGTCCTGACTTTC.